One TCR beta chain is described in this entry. Its specificity is unknown. CDR1 and CDR2 (germline): SGHRS, YFSETQ. After removal of 1 base from V and 8 bases from J, the junction contained 9 bases not matched to a gene. The CDR3 extends over 15 amino acids. This record belongs to a study of beta chain features in type 1 diabetes. Study-level points and caveats: Patients with type 1 diabetes showed fewer VDJ junction insertions and more deletions. Patients showed naive, central memory and Treg TCRB repertoires that appeared more similar than those of healthy donors. Shortening that was moderate but significant affected the TCRB CDR3s of Type 1 diabetes patients in all four CD4+ subsets.

Central memory, naive, regulatory and stem cell-like memory CD4+ cells were sorted by CD45RO/CCR7/CD25/CD127/CD95/CD27. Expressed TCRB transcripts were sequenced because the isolated RNA had all been reverse transcribed beforehand. The table came from immunoSEQ multiplex PCR; TCRdb's copy has only in-frame clones and leaves some out. Counted here are fewer than 300,000 clones, 11% occurring once; the ten biggest clones make up around 0.017%. The TCR was taken from a man aged 30 to 45 with type 1 diabetes. The V call is TRBV5-1, the J call TRBJ2-1; TRBD2 agrees at 7 bases. The sequenced sample consisted of naive CD4+ T cells from blood. Written as DNA, the CDR3 is TGCGCCAGCAGCTTGAATGGCGGGGGTCGTTATGAGCAGTTCTTC. It encodes CASSLNGGGRYEQFF.